These T cell receptor beta chains were read from a single sample in a study of blood T cell repertoires in COVID-19. The data were produced by immunoSEQ multiplex PCR, yet TCRdb's version contains in-frame clones alone and is incomplete. The table lists about 60,000 clones, approximately 90% of them singletons, with about a tenth in the top ten. The sample was peripheral blood. Source of these receptors: a human donor with acute or convalescent COVID-19. The donor label of this sample is uncertain. The CDR3 runs from the conserved cysteine through the conserved F or W. The D gene is left open where the match is weak. Not all rows give a size; the values are once, few, many and, for expanded clones, a class.

CDR3: CASSLTTGEIGSEQYF
DNA: TGCGCCAGCAGCCTAACGACAGGGGAAATTGGATCGGAGCAGTACTTC
V: TRBV5-1
D: TRBD1
size: .
J: TRBJ2-7

CDR3: CATSDNGQGASQPQHF
DNA: TGTGCCACCAGTGATAATGGACAGGGGGCCAGTCAGCCCCAGCATTTT
V: TRBV24-1
D: TRBD1
size: .
J: TRBJ1-5

CDR3: CASRLTGSTDTQYF
DNA: TGTGCCAGCAGGCTGACAGGGAGCACAGATACGCAGTATTTT
V: TRBV6-5
D: TRBD1
size: .
J: TRBJ2-3

CDR3: CASSPQGNEQYF
DNA: TGTGCCAGCAGCCCACAGGGCAACGAGCAGTACTTC
V: TRBV7-3
D: .
size: .
J: TRBJ2-7

CDR3: CASSLDGGSSVNEQFF
DNA: TGTGCCAGCAGCTTAGACGGCGGGAGTAGTGTCAATGAGCAGTTCTTC
V: TRBV7-3
D: TRBD2
size: .
J: TRBJ2-1

CDR3: CASSPYQHRGPNTEAFF
DNA: TGCGCCAGCAGCCCCTACCAACACAGGGGGCCAAACACTGAAGCTTTCTTT
V: TRBV4-1
D: TRBD1
size: few
J: TRBJ1-1

CDR3: CASSQQESSYNEQFF
DNA: TGTGCCAGTAGCCAACAGGAGAGCTCCTACAATGAGCAGTTCTTC
V: TRBV19
D: .
size: .
J: TRBJ2-1

CDR3: CASSLARGTGSNQPQHF
DNA: TGTGCCAGCAGCTTAGCGCGGGGGACGGGTAGCAATCAGCCCCAGCATTTT
V: TRBV7-9
D: .
size: .
J: TRBJ1-5

CDR3: CASTLIGRTEAFF
DNA: TGTGCCAGTACCCTCATCGGGAGGACTGAAGCTTTCTTT
V: TRBV19
D: .
size: once
J: TRBJ1-1

CDR3: CASSSWTGNEQYF
DNA: TGTGCCAGCAGCTCATGGACAGGGAACGAGCAGTACTTC
V: TRBV3-1/TRBV3-2
D: TRBD1
size: .
J: TRBJ2-7

CDR3: CASSSAGASNEKLFF
DNA: TGTGCCAGCAGCTCCGCAGGGGCTTCTAATGAAAAACTGTTTTTT
V: TRBV7-3
D: .
size: .
J: TRBJ1-4

CDR3: CTSGGPDTQYF
DNA: TGCACCAGCGGGGGGCCCGATACGCAGTATTTT
V: TRBV20-1
D: TRBD2
size: .
J: TRBJ2-3

CDR3: CASSQEGRGYTF
DNA: TGTGCCAGCAGCCAAGAGGGGAGAGGCTACACCTTC
V: TRBV3-1/TRBV3-2
D: .
size: .
J: TRBJ1-2

CDR3: CASSESPDTEAFF
DNA: TGTGCCAGCAGTGAATCCCCCGACACTGAAGCTTTCTTT
V: TRBV2
D: .
size: .
J: TRBJ1-1

CDR3: CASLGRVTDTQYF
DNA: TGTGCCTCCCTAGGGAGGGTAACAGATACGCAGTATTTT
V: TRBV30
D: TRBD2
size: .
J: TRBJ2-3

CDR3: CASRVQTTYEQYF
DNA: TGCGCCAGCAGGGTACAGACTACCTACGAGCAGTACTTC
V: TRBV5-1
D: .
size: .
J: TRBJ2-7

CDR3: CASEVRGQGNTEAFF
DNA: TGTGCCAGTGAAGTAAGGGGACAGGGTAACACTGAAGCTTTCTTT
V: TRBV28
D: TRBD1
size: .
J: TRBJ1-1

CDR3: CASSPGTSGNNEQFF
DNA: TGTGCTAGCAGTCCCGGGACTAGCGGGAATAATGAGCAGTTCTTC
V: TRBV7-7
D: TRBD2
size: once
J: TRBJ2-1

CDR3: CASSADRGLLETQYF
DNA: TGTGCCAGCAGCGCGGACAGGGGCCTCCTGGAGACCCAGTACTTC
V: TRBV7-2
D: TRBD1
size: .
J: TRBJ2-5

CDR3: CASSSRQAAGETQYF
DNA: TGTGCCAGCAGTTCCCGACAGGCGGCAGGAGAGACCCAGTACTTC
V: TRBV28
D: .
size: .
J: TRBJ2-5

CDR3: CASSSDRYQETQYF
DNA: TGTGCCAGCAGCTCCGACAGGTACCAAGAGACCCAGTACTTC
V: TRBV11-2
D: .
size: .
J: TRBJ2-5

CDR3: CASSSGQVNTEAFF
DNA: TGCGCCAGCAGCTCGGGACAGGTTAACACTGAAGCTTTCTTT
V: TRBV5-1
D: TRBD1
size: .
J: TRBJ1-1

CDR3: CASSFRAGGPEKLFF
DNA: TGTGCCAGCAGCTTTAGGGCAGGGGGCCCTGAAAAACTGTTTTTT
V: TRBV7-9
D: TRBD1
size: .
J: TRBJ1-4